This T cell receptor beta chain was recorded in a study of T cells in Graves' hyperthyroidism and ophthalmopathy. RNA transcripts were the template for amplifying TCR beta CDR3 regions. The primer set for the first-round RT-PCR of the TCR CDR3 was HTBI. Using its own MiXCR run on the multiplex PCR reads, TCRdb lists one record per CDR3 protein. Of 730,000 or so distinct CDR3 sequences in the sample, over 15% were seen once. This clonotype was observed at least ten times. Its antigen is as yet unknown. The CDR3 spans 13 residues. Deletions cut 5 bases from V and 5 bases from J, with 9 bases between. Study-wide points: The blood repertoire included most of the expanded thyroid clonotypes above 0.001.

The gene calls are TRBV12-3 or TRBV12-4 and TRBJ2-2; D not certain. The sequenced sample consisted of blood. This receptor was obtained from a woman in her forties or fifties with Graves' hyperthyroidism that later progressed to Graves' ophthalmopathy. The CDR3 here is CASSPGVTGELFF. CDR3 DNA: TGTGCCAGCAGTCCGGGCGTTACCGGGGAGCTGTTTTTT.